The sequence of this T cell receptor (beta chain) was determined in a study of CD8 T cells in Susac syndrome. V was shortened by 2 bases and J by 12 bases, with 15 bases between the two germline ends. CDR3 size: 13 residues. The germline CDR1 and CDR2 sequences are SGHDT and YYEEEE. Random hexamers were used to reverse transcribe the RNA input (roughly 0.5 to 1 ug). Coverage of TCR beta CDR3 amplification by immunoSEQ multiplex PCR extended to 54 Vbeta and 13 Jbeta. In TCRdb, the immunoSEQ multiplex PCR reads were re-called with MiXCR into one record per CDR3 protein. The sample contains 90,000 to 150,000 distinct CDR3 sequences, approximately 93% of which appear only once. CD8+ and CD4+ T cells taken from blood had their TCR beta sequenced. Patients with stable or active relapsing-remitting disease, all of them treatment-naive, made up the multiple sclerosis controls.

Sequencing input: CD4+ T cells from PBMCs. The chain has TRBV5-6 and TRBJ1-5; tentative D call: TRBD1 (5 bases). This TCR was sampled from a human donor with multiple sclerosis. For the CDR3, the DNA is TGTGCCAGCAGCTTACTACAGGAGCGGCTCCAGCATTTT. Translation gives CASSLLQERLQHF.